The source of this T cell receptor beta chain is a study of blood T cell repertoires in COVID-19. Study summary: In each case, the material was cDNA or gDNA derived from T cells, B-cell-depleted T cells, or PBMCs.

Between the trimmed V and J ends, which lost 3 bases and 3 bases, there was a span of 6 bases. The CDR3 totals 13 residues. Original data processing: Nucleated cell counts were estimated from reference gene primer amplification. The assay was immunoSEQ multiplex PCR, and TCRdb's table has in-frame clones only and misses some. D and trimming come from the DNA, and the V and J calls and clone size come from that table. The sample gives tens of thousands of clones, 70% to 90% of which show up once; 25% to 30% is in the top ten. The V and J genes are TRBV12-3 or TRBV12-4 and TRBJ1-5; perhaps TRBD1 as D (5 bases). Sequenced sample: peripheral blood. The sequence was obtained from a man aged 50 to 59 with active or convalescent COVID-19. The CDR3 loop reads CASSLTANQPQHF. The CDR3, as DNA: TGTGCCAGCAGTTTGACAGCCAATCAGCCCCAGCATTTT.